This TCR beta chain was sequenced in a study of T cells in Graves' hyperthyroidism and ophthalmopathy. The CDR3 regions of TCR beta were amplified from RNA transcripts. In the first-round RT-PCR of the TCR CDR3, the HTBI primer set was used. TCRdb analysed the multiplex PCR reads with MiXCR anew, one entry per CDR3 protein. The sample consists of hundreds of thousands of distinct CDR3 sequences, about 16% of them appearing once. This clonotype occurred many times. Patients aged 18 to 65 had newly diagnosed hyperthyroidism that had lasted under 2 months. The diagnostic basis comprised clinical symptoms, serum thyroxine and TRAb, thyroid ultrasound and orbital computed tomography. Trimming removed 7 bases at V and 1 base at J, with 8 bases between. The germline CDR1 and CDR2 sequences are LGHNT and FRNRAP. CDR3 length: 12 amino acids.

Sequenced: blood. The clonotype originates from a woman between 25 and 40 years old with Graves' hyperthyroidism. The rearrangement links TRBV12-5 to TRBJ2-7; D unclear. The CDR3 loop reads CASAPVSYEQYF. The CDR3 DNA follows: TGTGCTAGTGCGCCAGTGTCCTACGAGCAGTACTTC.